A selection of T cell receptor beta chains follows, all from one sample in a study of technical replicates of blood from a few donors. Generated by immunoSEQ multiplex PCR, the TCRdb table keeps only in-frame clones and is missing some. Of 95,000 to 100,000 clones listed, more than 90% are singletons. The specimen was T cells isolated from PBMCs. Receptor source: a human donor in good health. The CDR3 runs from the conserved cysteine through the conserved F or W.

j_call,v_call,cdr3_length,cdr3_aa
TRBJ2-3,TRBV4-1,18,CASSQALAGSTSTDTQYF
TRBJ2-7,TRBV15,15,CATSREATGPYEQYF
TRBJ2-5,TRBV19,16,CASYTSGRKGKETQYF
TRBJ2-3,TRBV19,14,CASSISQGGISQYF
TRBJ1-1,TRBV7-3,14,CASSRGGRSTEAFF
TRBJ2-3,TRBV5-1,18,CASSLSLLAGRRGDTQYF
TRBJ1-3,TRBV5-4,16,CASSPAGSASGNTIYF
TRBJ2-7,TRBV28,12,CASSSLPYEQYF
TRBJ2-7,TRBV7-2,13,CASSPPGTNEQYF
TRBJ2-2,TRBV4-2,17,CASSPLGLALNTGELFF
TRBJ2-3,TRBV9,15,CASSPGLDSTDTQYF
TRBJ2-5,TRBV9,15,CARRGLAVLQETQYF
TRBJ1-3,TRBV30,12,CAWTGVGNTIYF
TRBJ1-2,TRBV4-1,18,CASSRGGPGTGVGDGYTF
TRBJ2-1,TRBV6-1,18,CASSVGLAGYLAHNEQFF
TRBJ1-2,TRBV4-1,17,CASSQDSPFLPFPGYTF
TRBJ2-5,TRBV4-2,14,CASSQTYGEGTQYF
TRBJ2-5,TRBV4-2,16,CASSQGRGGVRETQYF
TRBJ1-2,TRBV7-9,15,CASSFPGGGIGGYTF
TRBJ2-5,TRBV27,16,CASSLGTGGHQETQYF
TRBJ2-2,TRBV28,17,CASSAPHPWEVTGELFF
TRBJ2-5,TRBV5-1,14,CASSFDGDQETQYF
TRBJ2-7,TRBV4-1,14,CASRQTEYPYEQYF
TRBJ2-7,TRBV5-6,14,CASSLGQGNYEQYF
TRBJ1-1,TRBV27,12,CASSKGRTEAFF
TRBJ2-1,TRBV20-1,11,CSARLAYEQFF
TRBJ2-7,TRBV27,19,CASSFNQGALAGVGYEQYF
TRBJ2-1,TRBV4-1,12,CASSERTDEQFF
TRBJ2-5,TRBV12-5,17,CASGPPRGGRPQETQYF
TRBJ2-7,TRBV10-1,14,CASSESGRTYEQYF
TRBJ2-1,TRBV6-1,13,CASSGTRFNEQFF
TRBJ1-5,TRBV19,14,CASRISRGNQPQHF
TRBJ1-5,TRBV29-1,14,CSVKQGVGNQPQHF
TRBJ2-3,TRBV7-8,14,CASSASQGADTQYF
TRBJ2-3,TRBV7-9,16,CASSFSGVRRTDTQYF
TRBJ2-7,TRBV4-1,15,CASSQFGTSIYEQYF
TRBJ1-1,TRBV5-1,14,CASSIGQTNTEAFF
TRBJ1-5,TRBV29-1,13,CSARITANQAQHF
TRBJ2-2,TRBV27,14,CASSPSVAAGELFF
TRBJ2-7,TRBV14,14,CASSQLDRFYEQYF
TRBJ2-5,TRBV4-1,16,CASSQGSGGWGETQYF
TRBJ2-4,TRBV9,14,CASSLGQGQNIQYF
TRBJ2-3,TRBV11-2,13,CASRTQGSDTQYF
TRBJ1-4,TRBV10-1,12,CASSDPGEKLFF
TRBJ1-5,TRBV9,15,CASSAQGNSNQPQHF
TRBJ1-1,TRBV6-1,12,CTGDIGNTEAFF
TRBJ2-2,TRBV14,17,CASSQEIGRGRTGELFF
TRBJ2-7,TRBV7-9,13,CASSLDSSYEQYF
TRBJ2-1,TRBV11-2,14,CASSLVLADPEQFF
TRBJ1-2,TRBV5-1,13,CASSFQGNYGYTF
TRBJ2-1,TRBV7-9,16,CASSPRQGSSYNEQFF
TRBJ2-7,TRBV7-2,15,CASSLKRGRGAEQYF
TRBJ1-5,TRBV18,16,CASSPEGLYSNQPQHF
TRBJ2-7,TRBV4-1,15,CASSQARELSYEQYF